This record concerns one TCR beta chain sequence. No antigen is known for it. TCRdb's copy holds only in-frame clones and misses some; the assay was immunoSEQ multiplex PCR. The sample has about 5,600 clones, approximately 82% seen once. The data stem from a study of somatic mutations in cytotoxic T cells in rheumatoid arthritis. Study context: Patient blood (approximately 30 ml EDTA) was taken immediately after diagnosis and before treatment.

General study findings and limits: There were about an eighth of the 65 patients in whom the largest CD8+ clone exceeded 20% of CD8+ cells. Rheumatoid arthritis patients, but not healthy controls, exhibited increasing CD8+ clonality with age.

Positive magnetic bead selection, which isolated the CD4+ and CD8+ cells, was followed by a flow cytometry check of purity. J gave up 5 bases and V 3 bases, and 12 bases lay outside the gene matches. CDR1 is SGHAT and CDR2 is FQNNGV in the germline V gene. This CDR3 is 17 amino acids long. The chain is built from TRBV11-2 and TRBJ2-5; 10 bases line up with TRBD2. Input material: CD8+ T cells sorted from blood. The sequence derives from an adult with rheumatoid arthritis. As DNA, the CDR3 is TGTGCCAGCAGCTTCGATGTGGTGCTAGCGGGAGACGAGACCCAGTACTTC. The encoded protein is CASSFDVVLAGDETQYF.